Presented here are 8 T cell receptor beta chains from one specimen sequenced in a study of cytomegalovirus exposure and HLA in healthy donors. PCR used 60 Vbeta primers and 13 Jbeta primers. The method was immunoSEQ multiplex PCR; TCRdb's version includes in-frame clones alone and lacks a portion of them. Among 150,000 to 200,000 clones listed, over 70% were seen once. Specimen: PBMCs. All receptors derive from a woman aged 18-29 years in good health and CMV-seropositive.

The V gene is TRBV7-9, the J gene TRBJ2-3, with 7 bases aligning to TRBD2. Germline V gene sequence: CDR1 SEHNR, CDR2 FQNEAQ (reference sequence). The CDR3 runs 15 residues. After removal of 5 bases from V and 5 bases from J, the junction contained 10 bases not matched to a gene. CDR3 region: CASSRGEGMGDTQYF. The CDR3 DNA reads TGTGCCAGCAGCCGGGGGGAAGGGATGGGAGATACGCAGTATTTT.

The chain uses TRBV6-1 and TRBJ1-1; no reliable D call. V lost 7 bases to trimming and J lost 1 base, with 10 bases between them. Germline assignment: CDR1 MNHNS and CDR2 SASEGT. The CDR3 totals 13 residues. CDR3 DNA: TGTGCCAGCATATTTAGTTGGAACACTGAAGCTTTCTTT. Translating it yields CASIFSWNTEAFF.

The CDR3 region is CASSVSTSGGTYTQYF. DNA for the CDR3: TGTGCCAGCAGTGTGTCTACTAGCGGGGGGACGTATACGCAGTATTTT. This rearrangement joins TRBV6-4 to TRBJ2-3; 12 bases fit TRBD2. The junction had 9 bases not matched to a gene; V was cut back by 4 bases and J by 7 bases. Germline loops: CDR1 MRHNA, CDR2 SNTAGT. There are 16 residues in the CDR3.

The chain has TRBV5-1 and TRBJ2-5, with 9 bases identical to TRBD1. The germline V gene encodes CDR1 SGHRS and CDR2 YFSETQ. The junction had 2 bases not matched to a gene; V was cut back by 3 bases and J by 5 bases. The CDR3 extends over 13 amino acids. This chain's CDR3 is CASSWTGEETQYF. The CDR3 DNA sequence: TGCGCCAGCAGCTGGACAGGGGAGGAGACCCAGTACTTC.

The CDR3 protein is CASSEDLTGYGYGIQYF. CDR3 DNA sequence: TGTGCCAGCAGTGAAGACCTAACCGGGTACGGGTATGGCATTCAGTACTTC. V usage is TRBV6-1 and J usage is TRBJ2-4; no definite D call. CDR3 length equals 17 residues. The ends were cut back, 1 base at V and 9 bases at J, with 22 bases in the middle. Germline V lookup: CDR1 MNHNS, CDR2 SASEGT.

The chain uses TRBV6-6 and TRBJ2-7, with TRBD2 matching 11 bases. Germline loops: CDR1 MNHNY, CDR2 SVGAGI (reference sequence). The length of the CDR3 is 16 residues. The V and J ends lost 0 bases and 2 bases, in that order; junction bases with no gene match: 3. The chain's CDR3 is CASSYSRLAGPYEQYF. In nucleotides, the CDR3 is TGTGCCAGCAGTTACTCCCGACTAGCGGGGCCCTACGAGCAGTACTTC.

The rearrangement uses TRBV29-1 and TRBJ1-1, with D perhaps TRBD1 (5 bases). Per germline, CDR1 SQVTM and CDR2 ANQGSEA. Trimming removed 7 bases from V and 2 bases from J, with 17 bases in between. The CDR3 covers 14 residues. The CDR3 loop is CSGLGGVVNTEAFF. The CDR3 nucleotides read TGCAGCGGGTTAGGAGGGGTTGTTAACACTGAAGCTTTCTTT. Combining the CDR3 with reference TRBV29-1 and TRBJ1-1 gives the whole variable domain SAVISQKPSRDICQRGTSLTIQCQVDSQVTMMFWYRQQPGQSLTLIATANQGSEATYESGFVIDKFPISRPNLTFSTLTVSNMSPEDSSIYLCSGLGGVVNTEAFFGQGTRLTVV.

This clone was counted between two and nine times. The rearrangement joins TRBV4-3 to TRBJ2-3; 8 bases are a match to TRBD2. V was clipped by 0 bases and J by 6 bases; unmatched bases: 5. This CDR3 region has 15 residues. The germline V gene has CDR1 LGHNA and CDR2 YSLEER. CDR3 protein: CASSQDPRGADTQYF. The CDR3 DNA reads TGCGCCAGCAGCCAAGATCCGCGGGGGGCTGATACGCAGTATTTT.